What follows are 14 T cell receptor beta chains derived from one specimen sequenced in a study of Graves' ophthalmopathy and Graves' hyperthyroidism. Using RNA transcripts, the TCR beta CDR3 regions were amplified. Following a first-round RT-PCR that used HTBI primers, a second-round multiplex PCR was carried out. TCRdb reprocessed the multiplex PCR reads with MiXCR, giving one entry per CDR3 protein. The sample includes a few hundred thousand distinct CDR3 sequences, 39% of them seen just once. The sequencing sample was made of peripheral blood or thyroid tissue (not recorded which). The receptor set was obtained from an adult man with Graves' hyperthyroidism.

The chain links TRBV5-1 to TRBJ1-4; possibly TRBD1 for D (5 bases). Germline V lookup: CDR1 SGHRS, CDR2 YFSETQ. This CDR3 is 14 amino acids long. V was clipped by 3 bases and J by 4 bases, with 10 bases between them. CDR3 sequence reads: CASSSGTINEKLFF. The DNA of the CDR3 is TGCGCCAGCAGCTCCGGGACCATTAATGAAAAACTGTTTTTT.

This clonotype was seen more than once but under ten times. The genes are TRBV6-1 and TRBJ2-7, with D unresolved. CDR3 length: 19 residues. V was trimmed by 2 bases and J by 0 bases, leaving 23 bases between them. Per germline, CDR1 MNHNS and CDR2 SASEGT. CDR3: CASSEQRHSPFRSSYEQYF. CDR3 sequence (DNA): TGTGCCAGCAGTGAACAGCGTCATTCTCCGTTCCGTAGCTCCTACGAGCAGTACTTC.

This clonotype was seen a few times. CDR3 residues: CASSPSPDIQYF. In DNA, the CDR3 is TGTGCCAGCAGCCCCAGCCCGGACATTCAGTACTTC. This chain joins TRBV7-9 and TRBJ2-7, with unresolved D. The DNA end is a closer match to TRBJ2-4, so the J assignment may be wrong. This CDR3 has 12 residues. Per the germline V gene, CDR1 is SEHNR and CDR2 is FQNEAQ (reference sequence).

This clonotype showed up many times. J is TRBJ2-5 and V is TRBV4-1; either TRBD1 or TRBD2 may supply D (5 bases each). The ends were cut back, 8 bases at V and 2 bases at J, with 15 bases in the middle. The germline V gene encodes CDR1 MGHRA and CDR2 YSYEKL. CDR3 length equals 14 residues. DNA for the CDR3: TGCGCCAGCGCCCGTCCGGGGACGCAAGAGACCCAGTACTTC. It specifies CASARPGTQETQYF.

The CDR3 DNA reads TGTGCCAGCAGCGCCTATTACCGGGACGCCCAGGGAGAGACCCAGTACTTC. Amino acid sequence: CASSAYYRDAQGETQYF. The chain couples TRBV11-3 to TRBJ2-5, with D tentatively TRBD1 or TRBD2 (5 bases each). The CDR3 has 17 residues. V dropped 5 bases and J dropped 4 bases, with 23 bases sitting between them. CDR1 and CDR2 from the germline V gene are SGHNT and YENEEA. Looking up the rest from reference TRBV11-3 and TRBJ2-5 gives the full variable domain: EAGVVQSPRYKIIEKKQPVAFWCNPISGHNTLYWYLQNLGQGPELLIRYENEEAVDDSQLPKDRFSAERLKGVDSTLKIQPAELGDSAVYLCASSAYYRDAQGETQYFGPGTRLLVL.

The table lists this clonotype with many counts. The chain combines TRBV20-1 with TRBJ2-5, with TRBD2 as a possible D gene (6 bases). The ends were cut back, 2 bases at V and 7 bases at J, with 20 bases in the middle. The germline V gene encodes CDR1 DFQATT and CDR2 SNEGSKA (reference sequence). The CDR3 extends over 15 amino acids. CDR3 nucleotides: TGCAGTGCTAGACCCCCTAAGGGGACTGGAGGGACCCAGTACTTC. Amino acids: CSARPPKGTGGTQYF.

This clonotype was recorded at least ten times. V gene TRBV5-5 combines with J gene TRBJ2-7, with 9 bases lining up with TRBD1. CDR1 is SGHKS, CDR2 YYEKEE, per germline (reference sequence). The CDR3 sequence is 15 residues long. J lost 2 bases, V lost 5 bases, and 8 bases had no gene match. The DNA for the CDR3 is TGTGCCAGCAGTCGCACCGGGACAGGGACCTACGAGCAGTACTTC. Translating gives CASSRTGTGTYEQYF.

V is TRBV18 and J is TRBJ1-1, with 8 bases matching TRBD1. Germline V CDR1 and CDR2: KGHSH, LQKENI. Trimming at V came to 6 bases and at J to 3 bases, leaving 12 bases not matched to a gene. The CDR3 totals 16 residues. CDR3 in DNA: TGTGCCAGCTCCCAGACTACGGACAGGGCATACACTGAAGCTTTCTTT. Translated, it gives CASSQTTDRAYTEAFF. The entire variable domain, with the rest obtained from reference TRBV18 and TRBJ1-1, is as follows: NAGVMQNPRHLVRRRGQEARLRCSPMKGHSHVYWYRQLPEEGLKFMVYLQKENIIDESGMPKERFSAEFPKEGPSILRIQQVVRGDSAAYFCASSQTTDRAYTEAFFGQGTRLTVV.

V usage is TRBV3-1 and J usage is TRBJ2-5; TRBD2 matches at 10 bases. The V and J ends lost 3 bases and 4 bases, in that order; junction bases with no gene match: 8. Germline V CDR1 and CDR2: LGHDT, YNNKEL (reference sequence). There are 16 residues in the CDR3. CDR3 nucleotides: TGTGCCAGCAGCCATGAAGCGGGGGGGCCGGGAGAGACCCAGTACTTC. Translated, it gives CASSHEAGGPGETQYF.

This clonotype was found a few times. The CDR3 protein is CASRRDNRMNTEAFF. The DNA for the CDR3 is TGTGCCAGCAGACGGGACAATCGCATGAACACTGAAGCTTTCTTT. The rearrangement links TRBV12-3 or TRBV12-4 to TRBJ1-1; D may be TRBD1 (6 bases). Trimming took 6 bases from V and 0 from J, leaving 14 bases between them. This CDR3 is built from 15 residues.

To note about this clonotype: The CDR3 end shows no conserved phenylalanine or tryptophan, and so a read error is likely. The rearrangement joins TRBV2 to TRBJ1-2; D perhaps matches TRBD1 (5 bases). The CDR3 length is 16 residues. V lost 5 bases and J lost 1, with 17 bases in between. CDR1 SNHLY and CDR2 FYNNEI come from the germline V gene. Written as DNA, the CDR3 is TGTGCCAGCAGTCCGGGGACGCACCGACTTAACTATGGCTACACCCTC. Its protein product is CASSPGTHRLNYGYTL.

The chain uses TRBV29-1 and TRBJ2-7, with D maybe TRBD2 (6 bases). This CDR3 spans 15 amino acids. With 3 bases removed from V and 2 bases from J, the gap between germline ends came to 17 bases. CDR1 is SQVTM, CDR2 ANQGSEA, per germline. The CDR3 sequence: CSVDSSGDLTYEQYF. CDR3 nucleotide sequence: TGCAGCGTTGATTCATCGGGGGATCTAACCTACGAGCAGTACTTC.

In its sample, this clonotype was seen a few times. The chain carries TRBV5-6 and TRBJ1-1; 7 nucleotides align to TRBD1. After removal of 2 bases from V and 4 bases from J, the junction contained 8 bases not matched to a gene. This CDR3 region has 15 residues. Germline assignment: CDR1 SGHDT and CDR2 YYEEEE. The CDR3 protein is CASSLEGALLTEAFF. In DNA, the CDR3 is TGTGCCAGCAGCTTAGAGGGGGCGCTTCTCACTGAAGCTTTCTTT.

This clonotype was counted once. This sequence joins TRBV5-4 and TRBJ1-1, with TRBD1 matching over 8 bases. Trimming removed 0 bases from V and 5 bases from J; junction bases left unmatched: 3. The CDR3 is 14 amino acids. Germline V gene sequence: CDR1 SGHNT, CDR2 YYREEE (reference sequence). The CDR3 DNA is TGTGCCAGCAGCTTGGTGAACAGGGGGACTGAAGCTTTCTTT. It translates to CASSLVNRGTEAFF.